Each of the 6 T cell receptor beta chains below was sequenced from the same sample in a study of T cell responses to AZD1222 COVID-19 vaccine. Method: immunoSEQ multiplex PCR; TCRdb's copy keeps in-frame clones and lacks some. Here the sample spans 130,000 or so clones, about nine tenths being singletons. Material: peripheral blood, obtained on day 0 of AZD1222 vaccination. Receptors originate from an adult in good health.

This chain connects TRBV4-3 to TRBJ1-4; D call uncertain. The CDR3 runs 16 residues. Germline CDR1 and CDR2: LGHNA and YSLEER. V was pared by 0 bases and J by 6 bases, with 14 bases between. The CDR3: CASSQDSGGMDEKLFF. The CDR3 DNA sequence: TGCGCCAGCAGCCAAGATTCCGGCGGGATGGATGAAAAACTGTTTTTT.

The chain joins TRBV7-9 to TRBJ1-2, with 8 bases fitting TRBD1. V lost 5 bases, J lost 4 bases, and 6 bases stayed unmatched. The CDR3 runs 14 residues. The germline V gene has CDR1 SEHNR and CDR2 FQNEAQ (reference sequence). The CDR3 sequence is CASSPTGVGYGYTF. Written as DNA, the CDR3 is TGTGCCAGCAGCCCGACAGGGGTGGGCTATGGCTACACCTTC.

CDR3 sequence (DNA): TGCGCCAGCAGCTTGGACCTGCCACCTAATGAAAAACTGTTTTTT. It yields the protein CASSLDLPPNEKLFF. The chain links TRBV5-1 to TRBJ1-4; D gene unclear. The germline CDR1 and CDR2 sequences are SGHRS and YFSETQ. V gave up 0 bases and J gave up 3 bases, with 9 bases separating them. The CDR3 extends over 15 amino acids.

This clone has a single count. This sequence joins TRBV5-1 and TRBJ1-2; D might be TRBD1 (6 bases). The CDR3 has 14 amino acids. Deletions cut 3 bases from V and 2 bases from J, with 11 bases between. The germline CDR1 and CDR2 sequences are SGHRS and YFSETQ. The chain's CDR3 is CASSSGVGNYGYTF. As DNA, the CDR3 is TGCGCCAGCAGCTCAGGGGTAGGAAACTATGGCTACACCTTC.

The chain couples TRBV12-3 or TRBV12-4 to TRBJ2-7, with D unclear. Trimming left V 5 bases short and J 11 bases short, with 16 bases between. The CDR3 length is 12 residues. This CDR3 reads CASSGARNQEYF. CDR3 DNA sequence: TGTGCCAGCAGTGGCGCGCGGAATCAAGAGTACTTC.

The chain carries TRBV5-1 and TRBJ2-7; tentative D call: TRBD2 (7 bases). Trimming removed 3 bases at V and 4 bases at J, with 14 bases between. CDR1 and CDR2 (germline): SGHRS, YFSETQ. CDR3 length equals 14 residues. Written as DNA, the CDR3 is TGCGCCAGCAGCTCAACGGGGGGCAGTTACGAGCAGTACTTC. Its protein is CASSSTGGSYEQYF.